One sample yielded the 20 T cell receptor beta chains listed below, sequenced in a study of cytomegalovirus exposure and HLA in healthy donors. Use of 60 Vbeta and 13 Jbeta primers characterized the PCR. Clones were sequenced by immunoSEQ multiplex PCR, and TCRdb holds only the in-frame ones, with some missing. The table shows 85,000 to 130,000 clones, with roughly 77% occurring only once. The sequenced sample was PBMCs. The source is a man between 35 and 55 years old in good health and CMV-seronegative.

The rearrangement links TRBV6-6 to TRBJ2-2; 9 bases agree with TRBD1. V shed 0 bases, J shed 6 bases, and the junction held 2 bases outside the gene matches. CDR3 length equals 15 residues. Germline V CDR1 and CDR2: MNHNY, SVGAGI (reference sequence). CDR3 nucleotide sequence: TGTGCCAGCAGTTACTCAAGGACAGGGGCCGGGGAGCTGTTTTTT. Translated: CASSYSRTGAGELFF.

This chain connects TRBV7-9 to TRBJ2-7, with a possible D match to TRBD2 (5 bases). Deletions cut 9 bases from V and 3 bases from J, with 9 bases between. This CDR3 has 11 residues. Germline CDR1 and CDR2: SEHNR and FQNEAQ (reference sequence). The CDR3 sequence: CASSGSYEQYF. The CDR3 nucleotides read TGTGCCAGTAGTGGGAGCTACGAGCAGTACTTC.

The CDR3 nucleotides are TGTGCCAGCAGCGCATTCGTTAGCGGAGACTACGAGCAGTACTTC. It specifies CASSAFVSGDYEQYF. The rearrangement uses TRBV7-9 and TRBJ2-7; the D gene is possibly TRBD2 (6 bases). This CDR3 is built from 15 residues. V dropped 5 bases and J dropped 3 bases, with 17 bases sitting between them. Looked up from germline, CDR1 is SEHNR and CDR2 is FQNEAQ (reference sequence).

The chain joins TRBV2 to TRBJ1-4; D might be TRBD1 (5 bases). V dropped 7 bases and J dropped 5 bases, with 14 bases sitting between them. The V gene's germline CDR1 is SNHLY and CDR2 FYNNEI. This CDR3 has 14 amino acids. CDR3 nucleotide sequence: TGTGCCAGCAAAAGGGCAGGGTCAAATGAAAAACTGTTTTTT. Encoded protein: CASKRAGSNEKLFF.

CDR3 loop: CASSILGALGTGELFF. CDR3 coding DNA: TGTGCCAGTAGTATTCTTGGGGCGCTGGGCACCGGGGAGCTGTTTTTT. This sequence joins TRBV19 and TRBJ2-2; perhaps TRBD1 as D (5 bases). Trimming cost V 3 bases and J 4 bases, with 15 bases left between them. Germline V lookup: CDR1 LNHDA, CDR2 SQIVND (reference sequence). CDR3 size: 16 residues.

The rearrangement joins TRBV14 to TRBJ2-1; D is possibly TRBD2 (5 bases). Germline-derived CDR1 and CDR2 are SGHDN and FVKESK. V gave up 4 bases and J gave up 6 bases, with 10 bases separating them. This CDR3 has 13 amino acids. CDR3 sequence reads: CASSLGILNEQFF. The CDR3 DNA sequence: TGTGCCAGCAGCCTCGGGATCCTCAATGAGCAGTTCTTC. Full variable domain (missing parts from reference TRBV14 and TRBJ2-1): EAGVTQFPSHSVIEKGQTVTLRCDPISGHDNLYWYRRVMGKEIKFLLHFVKESKQDESGMPNNRFLAERTGGTYSTLKVQPAELEDSGVYFCASSLGILNEQFFGPGTRLTVL.

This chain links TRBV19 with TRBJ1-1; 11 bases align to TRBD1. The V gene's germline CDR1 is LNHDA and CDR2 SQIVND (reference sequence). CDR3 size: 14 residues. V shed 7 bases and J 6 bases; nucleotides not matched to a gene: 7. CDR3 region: CASTRTGGRAEAFF. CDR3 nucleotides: TGTGCCAGTACCCGGACAGGGGGCCGGGCTGAAGCTTTCTTT.

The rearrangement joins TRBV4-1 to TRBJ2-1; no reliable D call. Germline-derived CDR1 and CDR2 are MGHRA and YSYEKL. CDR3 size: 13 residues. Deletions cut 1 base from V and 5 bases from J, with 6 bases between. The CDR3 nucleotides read TGCGCCAGCAGCCAAGTTGTAGACAATGAGCAGTTCTTC. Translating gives CASSQVVDNEQFF.

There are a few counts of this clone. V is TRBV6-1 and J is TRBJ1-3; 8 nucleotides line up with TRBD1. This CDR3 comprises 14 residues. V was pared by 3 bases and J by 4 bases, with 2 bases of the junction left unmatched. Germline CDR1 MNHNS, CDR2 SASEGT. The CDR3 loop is CASSERDRGNTIYF. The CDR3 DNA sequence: TGTGCCAGCAGTGAGAGGGACAGGGGAAACACCATATATTTT.

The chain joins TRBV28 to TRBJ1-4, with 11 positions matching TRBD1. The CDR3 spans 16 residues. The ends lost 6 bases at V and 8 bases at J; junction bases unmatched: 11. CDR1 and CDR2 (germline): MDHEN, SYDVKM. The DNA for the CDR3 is TGTGCCAGCAGCCTATTCGGACAGGGGGCTCTCGAAAAACTGTTTTTT. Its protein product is CASSLFGQGALEKLFF.

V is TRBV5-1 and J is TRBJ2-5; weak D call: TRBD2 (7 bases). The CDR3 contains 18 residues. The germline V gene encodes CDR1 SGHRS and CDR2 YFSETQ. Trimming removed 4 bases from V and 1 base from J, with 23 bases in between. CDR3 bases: TGCGCCAGCAGCGATAGGCCTCCCTCGGGGGGCCTCCAAGAGACCCAGTACTTC. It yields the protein CASSDRPPSGGLQETQYF.

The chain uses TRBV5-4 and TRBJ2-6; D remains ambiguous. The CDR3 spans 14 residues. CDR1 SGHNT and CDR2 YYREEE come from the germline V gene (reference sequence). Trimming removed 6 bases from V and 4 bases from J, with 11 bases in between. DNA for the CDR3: TGTGCCAGCAATAAGGCGGCGGGGGCCAACGTCCTGACTTTC. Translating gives CASNKAAGANVLTF.

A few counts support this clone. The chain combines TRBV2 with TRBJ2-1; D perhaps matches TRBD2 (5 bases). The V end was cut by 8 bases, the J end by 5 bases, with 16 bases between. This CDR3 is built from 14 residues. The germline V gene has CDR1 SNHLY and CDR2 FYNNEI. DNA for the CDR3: TGTGCCAGCCGAACTAGGGCCCTCGACAATGAGCAGTTCTTC. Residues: CASRTRALDNEQFF.

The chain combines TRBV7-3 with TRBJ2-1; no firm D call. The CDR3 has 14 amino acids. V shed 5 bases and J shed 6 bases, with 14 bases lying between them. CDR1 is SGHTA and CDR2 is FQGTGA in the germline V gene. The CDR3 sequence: CASSAFPPSNEQFF. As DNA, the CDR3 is TGTGCCAGCAGCGCATTTCCCCCGAGCAATGAGCAGTTCTTC.

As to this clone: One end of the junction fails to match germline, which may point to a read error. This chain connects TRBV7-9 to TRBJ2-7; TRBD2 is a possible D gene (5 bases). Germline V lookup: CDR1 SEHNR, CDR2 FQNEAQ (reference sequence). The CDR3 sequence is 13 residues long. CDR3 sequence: CASSLVGPSQADF. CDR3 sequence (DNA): TGTGCCAGCAGCTTAGTGGGCCCTAGCCAGGCGGACTTC.

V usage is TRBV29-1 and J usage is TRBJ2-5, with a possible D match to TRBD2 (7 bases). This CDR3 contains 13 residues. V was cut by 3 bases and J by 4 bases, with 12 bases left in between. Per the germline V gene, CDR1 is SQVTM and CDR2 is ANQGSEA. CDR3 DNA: TGCAGCGTTGACGGGGGAGGGGGAGAGACCCAGTACTTC. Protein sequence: CSVDGGGGETQYF. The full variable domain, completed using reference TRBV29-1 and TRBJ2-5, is SAVISQKPSRDICQRGTSLTIQCQVDSQVTMMFWYRQQPGQSLTLIATANQGSEATYESGFVIDKFPISRPNLTFSTLTVSNMSPEDSSIYLCSVDGGGGETQYFGPGTRLLVL.

The CDR3 coding sequence is TGTGCCAGCAGATTGGACAGGGCGAGAGAGACCCAGTACTTC. It translates to CASRLDRARETQYF. V is TRBV6-5 and J is TRBJ2-5; 8 bases are a match to TRBD1. The CDR3 is 14 residues long. J was trimmed by 4 bases and V by 6 bases; bases with no gene match: 7. The germline V gene has CDR1 MNHEY and CDR2 SVGAGI.

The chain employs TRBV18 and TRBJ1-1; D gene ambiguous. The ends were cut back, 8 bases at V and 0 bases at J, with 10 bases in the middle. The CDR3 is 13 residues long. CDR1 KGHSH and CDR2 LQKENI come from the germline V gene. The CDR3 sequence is CASRGAMNTEAFF. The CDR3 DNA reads TGTGCCAGCCGCGGCGCCATGAACACTGAAGCTTTCTTT.

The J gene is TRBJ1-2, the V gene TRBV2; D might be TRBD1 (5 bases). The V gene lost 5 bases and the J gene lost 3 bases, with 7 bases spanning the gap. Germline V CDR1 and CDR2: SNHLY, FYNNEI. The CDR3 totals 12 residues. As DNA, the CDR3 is TGTGCCAGCAGTCCCAGGGACTATGGCTACACCTTC. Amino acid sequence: CASSPRDYGYTF. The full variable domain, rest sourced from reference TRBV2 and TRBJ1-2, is EPEVTQTPSHQVTQMGQEVILRCVPISNHLYFYWYRQILGQKVEFLVSFYNNEISEKSEIFDDQFSVERPDGSNFTLKIRSTKLEDSAMYFCASSPRDYGYTFGSGTRLTVV.

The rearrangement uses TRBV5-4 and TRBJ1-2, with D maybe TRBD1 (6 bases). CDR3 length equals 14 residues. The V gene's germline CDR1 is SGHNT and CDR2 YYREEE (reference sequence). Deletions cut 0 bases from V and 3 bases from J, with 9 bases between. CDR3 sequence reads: CASSLAGVDYGYTF. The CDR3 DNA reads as TGTGCCAGCAGCTTGGCAGGGGTGGACTATGGCTACACCTTC.